This T cell receptor (beta chain) was recovered during a study of OX40 agonist ivuxolimab in advanced cancers. The overall study: Every 2 weeks, ivuxolimab was infused into the patients intravenously at between 0.01 and 10 mg/kg. Every patient in dose escalation had hepatocellular carcinoma, melanoma, renal cell or head and neck cancer.

The CDR3 length is 13 residues. CDR1 is SQVTM, CDR2 ANQGSEA, per germline. Trimming left V 4 bases short and J 5 bases short, with 11 bases between. Study-level points and caveats: At doses 0.1 to 3.0 mg/kg, CD4+ and CD8+ clones expanded. With doses of 0.1-3.0 mg/kg, partial responders showed among the lowest clonal expansion.

Sequencing was performed with immunoSEQ multiplex PCR; in TCRdb, only in-frame clones are kept and a portion is missing. The sample lists tens of thousands of clones, approximately 86% occurring once. As to this clone: Antigen unknown.

The sample here was CD4+ or CD8+ T cells sorted from blood, taken in a trial of the OX40 agonist ivuxolimab. The sequence derives from an adult with an advanced solid tumor such as melanoma, head and neck, liver or kidney cancer. The genes are TRBV29-1 and TRBJ1-4; perhaps TRBD1 as D (5 bases). This CDR3 is CSVVGTENEKLFF. CDR3 bases: TGCAGCGTTGTTGGGACGGAGAATGAAAAACTGTTTTTT. The entire variable domain, with the rest obtained from reference TRBV29-1 and TRBJ1-4, is as follows: SAVISQKPSRDICQRGTSLTIQCQVDSQVTMMFWYRQQPGQSLTLIATANQGSEATYESGFVIDKFPISRPNLTFSTLTVSNMSPEDSSIYLCSVVGTENEKLFFGSGTQLSVL.